This T cell receptor beta chain came from a study of response to subunit inactivated influenza vaccine. Points from the study as a whole: Authors proposed each seasonal influenza vaccination draws in few new T cells.

With respect to this clonotype: The antigen is not known.

Trimming shortened V by 2 bases and J by 3 bases, and 11 bases separated the two germline ends. The CDR3 is 14 residues long. MiXCR was run by TCRdb on the RT-PCR reads, yielding one entry per CDR3 protein. The table shows about 500,000 distinct CDR3 sequences, with 15% to 20% occurring only once. The sequence was collected from a man aged 50-75 years who received an inactivated influenza vaccine. The chain is built from TRBV12-3 or TRBV12-4 and TRBJ2-7; D remains ambiguous. The sequencing used CD4+ T cells sorted from PBMCs, collected around 25 months after vaccination. The CDR3 here is CASSLIQDGYEQYF. In DNA, the CDR3 is TGTGCCAGCAGTTTAATCCAGGACGGCTACGAGCAGTACTTC.